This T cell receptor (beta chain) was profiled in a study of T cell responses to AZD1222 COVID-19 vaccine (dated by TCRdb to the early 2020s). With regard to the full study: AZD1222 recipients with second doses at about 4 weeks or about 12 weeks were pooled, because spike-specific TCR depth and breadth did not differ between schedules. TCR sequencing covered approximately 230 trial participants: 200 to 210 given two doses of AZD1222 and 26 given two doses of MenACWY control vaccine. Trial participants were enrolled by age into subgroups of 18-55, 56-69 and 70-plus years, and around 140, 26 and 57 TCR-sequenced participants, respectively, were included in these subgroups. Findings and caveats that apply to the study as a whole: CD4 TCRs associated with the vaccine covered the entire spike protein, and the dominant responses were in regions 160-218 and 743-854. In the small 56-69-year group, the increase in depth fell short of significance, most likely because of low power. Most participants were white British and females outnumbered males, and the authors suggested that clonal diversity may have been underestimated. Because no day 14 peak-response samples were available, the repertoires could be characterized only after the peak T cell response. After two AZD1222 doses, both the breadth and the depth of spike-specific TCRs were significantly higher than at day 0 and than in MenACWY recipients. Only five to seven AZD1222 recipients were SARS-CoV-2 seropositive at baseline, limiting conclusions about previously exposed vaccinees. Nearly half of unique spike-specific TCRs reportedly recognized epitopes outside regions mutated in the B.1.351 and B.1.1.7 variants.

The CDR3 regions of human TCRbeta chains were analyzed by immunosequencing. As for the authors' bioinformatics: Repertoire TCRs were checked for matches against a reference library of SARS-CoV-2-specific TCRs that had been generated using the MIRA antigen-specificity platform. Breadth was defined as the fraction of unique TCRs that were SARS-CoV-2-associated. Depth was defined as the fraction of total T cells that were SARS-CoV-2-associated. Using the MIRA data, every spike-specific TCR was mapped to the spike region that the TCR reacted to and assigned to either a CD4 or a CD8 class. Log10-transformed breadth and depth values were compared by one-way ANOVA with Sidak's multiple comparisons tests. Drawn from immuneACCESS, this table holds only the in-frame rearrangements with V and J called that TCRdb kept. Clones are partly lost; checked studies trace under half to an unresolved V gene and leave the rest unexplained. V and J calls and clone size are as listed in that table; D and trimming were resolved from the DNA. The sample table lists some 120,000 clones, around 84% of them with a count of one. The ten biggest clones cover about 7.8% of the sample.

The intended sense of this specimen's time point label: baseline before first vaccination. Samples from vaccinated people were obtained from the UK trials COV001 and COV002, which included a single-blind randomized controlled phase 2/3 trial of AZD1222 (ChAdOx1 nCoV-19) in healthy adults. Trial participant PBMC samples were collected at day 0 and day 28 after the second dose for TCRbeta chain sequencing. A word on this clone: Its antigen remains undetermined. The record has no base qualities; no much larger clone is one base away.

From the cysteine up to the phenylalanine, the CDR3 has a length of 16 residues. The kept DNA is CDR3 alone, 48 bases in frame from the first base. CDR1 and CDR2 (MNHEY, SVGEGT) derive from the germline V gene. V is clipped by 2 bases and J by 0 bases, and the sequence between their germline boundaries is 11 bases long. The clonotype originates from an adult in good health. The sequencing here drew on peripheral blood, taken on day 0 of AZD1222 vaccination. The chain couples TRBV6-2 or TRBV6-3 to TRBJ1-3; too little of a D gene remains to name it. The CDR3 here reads CASSYLALASGNTIYF. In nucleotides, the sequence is TGTGCCAGCAGTTACCTTGCCCTGGCCTCTGGAAACACCATATATTTT.